The 14 T cell receptor beta chains reported below all come from one sample, sequenced in a study of blood T cell repertoires in COVID-19 (dated by TCRdb to 2020 to 2022). Library method: the immunoSEQ multiplex PCR assay. Held by TCRdb, this immuneACCESS table contains in-frame sequences only and omits some clones. Under half of the omission traces to an unresolved V gene where checked; the cause of the rest is unknown. This sample has more than 15,000 clones in its table, and approximately 85% of those were observed once. Jointly, the top ten make up 21% of the sample. Material for sequencing was peripheral blood. Source of these receptors: an elderly man with active COVID-19.

As regards this clone: One junction end disagrees with the germline gene, perhaps due to a read error. The chain links TRBV14 to TRBJ2-7, with 7 bases aligning to TRBD2. Germline loops: CDR1 SGHDN, CDR2 FVKESK. This CDR3 is built from 12 residues. In DNA form, the CDR3 reads TGTGCCAGCAGCCACGGACTAGTACCCTCCTTCTTC. Translation: CASSHGLVPSFF.

The chain recombines TRBV18 with TRBJ1-2; the match to TRBD1 covers 9 bases. Unmatched junction bases numbered 5, after V lost 4 bases and J lost 8 bases. Germline V gives CDR1 KGHSH, CDR2 LQKENI. The CDR3 runs 13 residues. CDR3 bases: TGTGCCAGCTCACTACAGGGGGCGCACGGCTACACCTTC. Protein product: CASSLQGAHGYTF.

The J gene is TRBJ2-7, the V gene TRBV20-1, with D perhaps TRBD2 (7 bases). CDR1 and CDR2 from the germline V gene are DFQATT and SNEGSKA (reference sequence). The V end lost 3 bases, the J end lost 7 bases, and 22 bases lay between the germline ends. The CDR3 runs to 15 residues. As DNA, the CDR3 is TGCAGTGCTAGTCTCGGGACCCCGAGGGGGGGAGAGCAGTACTTC. Translating it yields CSASLGTPRGGEQYF.

The rearrangement joins TRBV30 to TRBJ1-1; D is unclear. Per the germline V gene, CDR1 is GTSNPN and CDR2 is SVGIG (reference sequence). Trimming shortened V by 5 bases and J by 8 bases, and 18 bases separated the two germline ends. The CDR3 contains 13 residues. The CDR3 spells CAWAIPNSGEAFF. The CDR3 region has the DNA TGTGCCTGGGCAATTCCCAACTCCGGGGAAGCTTTCTTT.

The count of this clone is one. V is TRBV4-3 and J is TRBJ1-4; unclear D gene. V was trimmed by 0 bases and J by 4 bases, leaving 9 bases between them. The CDR3 is 15 residues long. Germline V gene sequence: CDR1 LGHNA, CDR2 YSLEER. The CDR3 is CASSQDSGFNEKLFF. The CDR3 DNA sequence: TGCGCCAGCAGCCAAGATTCGGGGTTTAATGAAAAACTGTTTTTT.

The V gene is TRBV6-5, the J gene TRBJ2-2; TRBD1 is a possible D gene (6 bases). Trimming removed 6 bases from V and 4 bases from J, with 12 bases in between. This CDR3 region has 14 residues. Germline CDR1 is MNHEY and CDR2 is SVGAGI. The CDR3 loop is CASRAQGTTGELFF. CDR3 bases: TGTGCCAGCAGGGCACAGGGAACCACCGGGGAGCTGTTTTTT.

The chain uses TRBV10-2 and TRBJ2-2; unclear D gene. The CDR3 loop spans 15 amino acids. The germline V gene encodes CDR1 WSHSY and CDR2 SAAADI. Trimming cost V 7 bases and J 0 bases, with 12 bases left between them. The DNA of the CDR3 is TGCGCCAGCACTGCGACTGAAACGAACACCGGGGAGCTGTTTTTT. Translation gives CASTATETNTGELFF.

This sequence joins TRBV7-2 and TRBJ2-2, with unresolved D. V shed 4 bases and J shed 4 bases, with 7 bases lying between them. This CDR3 is built from 13 residues. Per germline, CDR1 SGHTA and CDR2 FQGNSA. CDR3 residues: CASSSVITGELFF. In DNA, the CDR3 is TGTGCCAGCAGCTCCGTTATCACCGGGGAGCTGTTTTTT.

This clone was seen once. This chain links TRBV5-1 with TRBJ1-2; 7 bases map to TRBD1. CDR3 length: 19 residues. Trimming at V came to 4 bases and at J to 0 bases, leaving 18 bases not matched to a gene. Germline CDR1 SGHRS, CDR2 YFSETQ. This CDR3 is CASSMYRLGQKLANYGYTF. The DNA for the CDR3 is TGCGCCAGCAGCATGTATCGGTTGGGACAGAAGCTAGCTAACTATGGCTACACCTTC. The variable domain in full, completed from reference TRBV5-1 and TRBJ1-2, reads KAGVTQTPRYLIKTRGQQVTLSCSPISGHRSVSWYQQTPGQGLQFLFEYFSETQRNKGNFPGRFSGRQFSNSRSEMNVSTLELGDSALYLCASSMYRLGQKLANYGYTFGSGTRLTVV.

V is TRBV27 and J is TRBJ1-6; 7 nucleotides align to TRBD1. CDR1 and CDR2 (germline): MNHEY, SMNVEV (reference sequence). V was clipped by 11 bases and J by 9 bases; unmatched bases: 10. The CDR3 length is 13 residues. The DNA for the CDR3 is TGTGCCGCCGGGAGGGACAGAATTTCACCCCTCCACTTT. Translated: CAAGRDRISPLHF.

This sequence joins TRBV2 and TRBJ2-6; TRBD2 aligns across 7 bases. The CDR3 sequence is 15 residues long. Trimming removed 8 bases from V and 0 bases from J; junction bases left unmatched: 4. The germline CDR1 and CDR2 sequences are SNHLY and FYNNEI. The CDR3 is CASSGGGSGANVLTF. The CDR3 DNA reads TGTGCCAGCTCGGGAGGTGGCTCTGGGGCCAACGTCCTGACTTTC.

The V call is TRBV19, the J call TRBJ2-3; weak D call: TRBD1 (5 bases). With 6 bases removed from V and 6 bases from J, the gap between germline ends came to 16 bases. The CDR3 is 14 residues long. CDR1 and CDR2 (germline): LNHDA, SQIVND (reference sequence). The CDR3 loop reads CASRKTKPGDTQYF. DNA of the CDR3: TGTGCCAGTAGGAAAACTAAGCCAGGGGATACGCAGTATTTT.

The chain joins TRBV7-9 to TRBJ2-7, with 9 bases lining up with TRBD2. Germline loops: CDR1 SEHNR, CDR2 FQNEAQ (reference sequence). The CDR3 has 16 residues. The ends lost 0 bases at V and 5 bases at J; junction bases unmatched: 8. The CDR3 here is CASSLAQGGRAHEQYF. The CDR3 region has the DNA TGTGCCAGCAGCTTAGCGCAGGGCGGGAGGGCCCACGAGCAGTACTTC.

The chain recombines TRBV7-2 with TRBJ2-3; 7 positions match TRBD1. CDR3 length equals 17 residues. In germline, CDR1 is SGHTA, CDR2 FQGNSA. Losses at the gene ends were 4 bases for V and 2 bases for J; bases not matched to a gene: 12. The CDR3 protein is CASSYSSTGLSTDTQYF. The DNA of the CDR3 is TGTGCCAGCAGCTATAGTTCGACAGGGTTGTCCACAGATACGCAGTATTTT. Supplemented by reference TRBV7-2 and TRBJ2-3, the full variable domain reads GAGVSQSPSNKVTEKGKDVELRCDPISGHTALYWYRQSLGQGLEFLIYFQGNSAPDKSGLPSDRFSAERTGGSVSTLTIQRTQQEDSAVYLCASSYSSTGLSTDTQYFGPGTRLTVL.